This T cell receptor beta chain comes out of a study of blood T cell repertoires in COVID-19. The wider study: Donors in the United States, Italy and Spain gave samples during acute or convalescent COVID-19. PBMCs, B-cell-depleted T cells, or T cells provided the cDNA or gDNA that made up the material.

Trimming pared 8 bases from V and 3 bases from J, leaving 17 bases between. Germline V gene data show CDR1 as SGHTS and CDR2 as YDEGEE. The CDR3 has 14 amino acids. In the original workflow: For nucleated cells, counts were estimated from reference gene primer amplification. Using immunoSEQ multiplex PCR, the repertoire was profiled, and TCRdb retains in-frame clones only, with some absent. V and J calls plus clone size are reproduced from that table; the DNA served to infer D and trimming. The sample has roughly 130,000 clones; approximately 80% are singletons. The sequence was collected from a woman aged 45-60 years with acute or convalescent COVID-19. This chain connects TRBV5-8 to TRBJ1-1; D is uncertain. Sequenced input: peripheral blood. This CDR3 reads CASLNHRRDTEAFF. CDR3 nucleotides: TGTGCCAGTTTAAATCACCGGCGGGACACTGAAGCTTTCTTT.